The following is a T cell receptor beta chain sequence with its context. This clone may be a read error of a much larger clone one base away. The entry originates in a study of Graves' ophthalmopathy and Graves' hyperthyroidism. CDR1 is SGHVS, CDR2 FQNEAQ, per germline. Trimming removed 4 bases from V and 7 bases from J, with 19 bases in between. CDR3 size: 16 residues. RNA transcripts were the template, and TCR beta CDR3 regions were amplified from them. First-round RT-PCR employed HTBI primers, with a second-round multiplex PCR after it. TCRdb fed the multiplex PCR reads into MiXCR, producing one record per CDR3 protein. The table has some 1.1 million distinct CDR3 sequences, about 35% seen once.

V and J are TRBV7-8 and TRBJ2-2; a weak D match, TRBD2 (5 bases). Material: peripheral blood or thyroid tissue (not recorded which). The clonotype originates from an adult man with Graves' hyperthyroidism. In DNA, the CDR3 is TGTGCCAGCAGCTACGATCGGCGGAGGCTGGACGGGGAGCTGTTTTTT. It specifies CASSYDRRRLDGELFF.